A selection of T cell receptor beta chains follows, all from one sample in a study of blood T cells in healthy people across ages. Using its own MiXCR run on the 5' RACE reads, TCRdb lists one record per CDR3 protein. The table shows under 1,000,000 distinct CDR3 sequences, with 46% occurring only once. Sequenced material: blood. The source is a man older than 75 in good health. Each CDR3 is given with its conserved first and last residue. A D gene is named only where the DNA matches it firmly. The size field is filled for only some rows; it gives once, few, many or a size class.

V gene	D gene	clone size	J gene	CDR3 protein	CDR3 DNA
TRBV6-1	TRBD2	few	TRBJ2-5	CASSPERTSGNQYF	TGTGCCAGCAGCCCTGAGAGGACTAGCGGGAATCAGTACTTC
TRBV14	-	few	TRBJ2-5	CASSQEWETQYF	TGTGCCAGCAGCCAAGAGTGGGAGACCCAGTACTTC
TRBV28	-	-	TRBJ2-7	CASSPHEAAAYEQYF	TGTGCCAGCAGTCCACATGAGGCAGCAGCCTACGAGCAGTACTTC
TRBV7-2	TRBD1	-	TRBJ2-7	CASSLRGTGEGDEQYF	TGTGCCAGCAGCTTAAGAGGGACAGGGGAGGGCGACGAGCAGTACTTC
TRBV4-3	-	few	TRBJ2-1	CASSQRRGSQSNEQFF	TGCGCCAGCAGCCAAAGGCGGGGTAGCCAGAGCAATGAGCAGTTCTTC
TRBV19	TRBD1	once	TRBJ1-5	CASKPGQGRNQPQHF	TGTGCCAGTAAACCGGGACAGGGGCGAAATCAGCCCCAGCATTTT
TRBV7-8	-	-	TRBJ2-7	CASSLVSAGRTNEQYF	TGTGCCAGCAGCTTAGTCTCTGCAGGGCGCACCAACGAGCAGTACTTC
TRBV12-3/TRBV12-4	TRBD2	-	TRBJ2-1	CASRSLAGGPHNEQFF	TGTGCCAGCAGATCACTAGCGGGAGGGCCCCACAATGAGCAGTTCTTC
TRBV4-2	TRBD1	once	TRBJ1-4	CASSQSGGQGNEKLFF	TGTGCCAGCAGCCAATCGGGGGGACAGGGTAATGAAAAACTGTTTTTT
TRBV27	-	few	TRBJ2-3	CASSLLFAARITDTQYF	TGTGCCAGCAGTTTATTATTCGCGGCCCGTATCACAGATACGCAGTATTTT
TRBV7-3	TRBD1	-	TRBJ2-6	CASSLTTGGVSSGANVLTF	TGTGCCAGCAGCCTGACCACAGGGGGCGTGAGCTCTGGGGCCAACGTCCTGACTTTC
TRBV9	-	many	TRBJ2-7	CASSVALGLNYEQYF	TGTGCCAGCAGCGTAGCCTTAGGGCTAAACTACGAGCAGTACTTC
TRBV7-9	-	-	TRBJ2-3	CASSLRDITTDTQYF	TGTGCCAGCAGCTTAAGGGACATCACTACAGATACGCAGTATTTT
TRBV29-1	-	-	TRBJ2-3	CSVSPITDTQYF	TGCAGCGTCTCACCTATCACAGATACGCAGTATTTT
TRBV4-2	TRBD1	-	TRBJ2-7	CASSQDNADRVPYEQYF	TGTGCCAGCAGCCAAGATAACGCCGACAGGGTCCCCTACGAGCAGTACTTC
TRBV7-6	TRBD1	-	TRBJ1-6	CANGQGIYNSPLHF	TGTGCCAATGGACAGGGGATTTATAATTCACCCCTCCACTTT
TRBV11-3	TRBD1	-	TRBJ2-1	CASSEGQGYNEQFF	TGTGCCAGCAGCGAGGGACAGGGTTACAATGAGCAGTTCTTC
TRBV12-3/TRBV12-4	-	-	TRBJ2-5	CASSTSVRETQYF	TGTGCCAGCAGCACGAGCGTGCGGGAGACCCAGTACTTC
TRBV20-1	TRBD2	-	TRBJ2-7	CSARDRLSGGTSYEQYF	TGCAGTGCTAGAGATCGCTTAAGCGGGGGCACATCCTACGAGCAGTACTTC
TRBV20-1	-	-	TRBJ2-1	CSSTGLAFYNEQFF	TGCAGTTCCACGGGGCTAGCCTTTTACAATGAGCAGTTCTTC
TRBV20-1	-	-	TRBJ2-1	CSAREGSYNEQFF	TGCAGTGCTAGAGAAGGCTCCTACAATGAGCAGTTCTTC
TRBV11-2	TRBD2	many	TRBJ2-1	CASTSGRGFDEQFF	TGTGCCAGCACTAGCGGGAGAGGATTCGATGAGCAGTTCTTC